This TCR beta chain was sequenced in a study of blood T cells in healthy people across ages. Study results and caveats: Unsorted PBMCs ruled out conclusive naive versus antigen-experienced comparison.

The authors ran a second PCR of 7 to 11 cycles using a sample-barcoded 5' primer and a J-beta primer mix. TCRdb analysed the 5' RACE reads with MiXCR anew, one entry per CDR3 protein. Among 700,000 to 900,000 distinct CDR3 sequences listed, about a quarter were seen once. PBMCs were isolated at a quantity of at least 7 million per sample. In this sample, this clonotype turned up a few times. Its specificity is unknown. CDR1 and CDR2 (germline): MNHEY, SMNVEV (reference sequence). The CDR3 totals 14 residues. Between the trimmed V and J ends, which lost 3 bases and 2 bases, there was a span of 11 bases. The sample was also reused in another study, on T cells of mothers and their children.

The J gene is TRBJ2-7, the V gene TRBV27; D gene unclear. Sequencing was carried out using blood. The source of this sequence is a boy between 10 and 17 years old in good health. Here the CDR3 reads CASSLGSGTYEQYF. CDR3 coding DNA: TGTGCCAGCAGTTTGGGATCCGGAACCTACGAGCAGTACTTC.